This T cell receptor (beta chain) was obtained from a study of cytomegalovirus exposure and HLA in healthy donors. Study findings and constraints: Immune exposure was documented only through CMV serostatus. In a later analysis, TCR association rates varied by HLA locus: DRB1 most, HLA-C fewest.

Unrecorded immune exposures were likely, despite nominal health at sampling. To note about this clone: What it recognizes is unknown.

Amplification used 60 Vbeta primers and 13 Jbeta primers. The table came from immunoSEQ multiplex PCR; TCRdb's copy has only in-frame clones and leaves some out. The repertoire consists of about 35,000 clones, with around 77% occurring once and the leading ten covering about 8%. This CDR3 comprises 14 residues. V dropped 6 bases and J dropped 9; count of bases not matched to a gene: 12. Germline V gene data show CDR1 as MNHNS and CDR2 as SASEGT. Sequences were obtained from PBMCs. The sequence derives from a woman aged 30 to 39 in good health and CMV-seropositive. The chain joins TRBV6-1 to TRBJ1-1; TRBD1 agrees at 8 bases. The CDR3 spells CASSSPWTGRKAFF. CDR3 DNA: TGTGCCAGCAGCTCTCCCTGGACAGGGAGGAAAGCTTTCTTT.